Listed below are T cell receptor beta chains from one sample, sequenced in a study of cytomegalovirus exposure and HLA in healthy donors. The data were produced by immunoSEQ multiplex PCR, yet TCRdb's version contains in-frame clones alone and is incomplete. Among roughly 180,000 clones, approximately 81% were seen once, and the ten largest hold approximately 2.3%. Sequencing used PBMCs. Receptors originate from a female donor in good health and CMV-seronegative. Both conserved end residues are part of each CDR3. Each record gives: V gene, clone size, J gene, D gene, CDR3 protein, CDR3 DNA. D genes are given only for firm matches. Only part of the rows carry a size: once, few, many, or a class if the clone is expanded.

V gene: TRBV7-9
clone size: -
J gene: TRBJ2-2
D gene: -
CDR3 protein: CASSNVGGANTGELFF
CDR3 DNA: TGTGCCAGCAGCAACGTAGGGGGAGCGAACACCGGGGAGCTGTTTTTT

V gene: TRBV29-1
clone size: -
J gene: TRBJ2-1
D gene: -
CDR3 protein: CSITPTRNNEQFF
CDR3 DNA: TGCAGCATAACTCCGACGAGGAACAATGAGCAGTTCTTC

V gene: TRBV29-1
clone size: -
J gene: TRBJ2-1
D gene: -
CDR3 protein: CSVALAGDRNEQFF
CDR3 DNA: TGCAGCGTGGCCTTGGCAGGGGATCGCAATGAGCAGTTCTTC

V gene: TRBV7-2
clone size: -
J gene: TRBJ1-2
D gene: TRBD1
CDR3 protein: CASSLASGQLNYGYTF
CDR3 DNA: TGTGCCAGCAGCTTAGCGTCGGGACAGCTAAACTATGGCTACACCTTC

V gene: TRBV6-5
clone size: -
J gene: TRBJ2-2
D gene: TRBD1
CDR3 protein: CASRPGTEAGELFF
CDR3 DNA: TGTGCCAGCAGACCCGGGACAGAGGCCGGGGAGCTGTTTTTT

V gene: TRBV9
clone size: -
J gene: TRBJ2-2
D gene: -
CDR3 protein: CASSPRGTGELFF
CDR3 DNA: TGTGCCAGCAGCCCCCGGGGCACCGGGGAGCTGTTTTTT

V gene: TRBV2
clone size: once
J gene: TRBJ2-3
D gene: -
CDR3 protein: CASSGRGPSADTQYF
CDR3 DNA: TGTGCCAGCAGTGGGAGGGGGCCCTCCGCAGATACGCAGTATTTT

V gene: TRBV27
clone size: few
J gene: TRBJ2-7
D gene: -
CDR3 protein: CASSLSPGAIPYEQYF
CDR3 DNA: TGTGCCAGCAGTTTATCTCCAGGGGCTATACCCTACGAGCAGTACTTC

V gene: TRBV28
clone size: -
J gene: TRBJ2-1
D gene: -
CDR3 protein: CASSFVSVNNEQFF
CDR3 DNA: TGTGCCAGCAGTTTCGTCAGCGTCAACAATGAGCAGTTCTTC

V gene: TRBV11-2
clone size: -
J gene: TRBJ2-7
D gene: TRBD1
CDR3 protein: CASSHIVPADRGLEQYF
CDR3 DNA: TGTGCCAGCAGCCATATAGTCCCCGCGGACAGGGGACTCGAGCAGTACTTC

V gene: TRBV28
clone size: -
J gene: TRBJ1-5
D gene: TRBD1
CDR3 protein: CASRPSGTGWGGQPQHF
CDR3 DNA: TGTGCCAGCAGGCCCTCCGGGACAGGGTGGGGTGGTCAGCCCCAGCATTTT

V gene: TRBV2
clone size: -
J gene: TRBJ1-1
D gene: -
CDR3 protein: CASSPQTMNTEAFF
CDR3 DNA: TGTGCCAGCAGTCCACAAACCATGAACACTGAAGCTTTCTTT

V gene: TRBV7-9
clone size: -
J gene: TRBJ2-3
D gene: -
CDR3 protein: CASSPYSGDTDTQYF
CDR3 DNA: TGTGCCAGCAGTCCCTACTCGGGAGACACAGATACGCAGTATTTT

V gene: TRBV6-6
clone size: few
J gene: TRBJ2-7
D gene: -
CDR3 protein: CASSYPPQPSYEQYF
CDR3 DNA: TGTGCCAGCAGTTACCCGCCACAGCCTTCCTACGAGCAGTACTTC

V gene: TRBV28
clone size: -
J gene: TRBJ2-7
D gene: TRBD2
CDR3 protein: CASSPTSVNSYEQYF
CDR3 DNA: TGTGCCAGCAGCCCCACTAGCGTTAACTCCTACGAGCAGTACTTC

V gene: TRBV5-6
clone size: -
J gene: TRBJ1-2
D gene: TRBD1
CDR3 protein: CASSLWRQTGVPLF
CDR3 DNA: TGTGCCAGCAGCTTATGGAGGCAGACAGGGGTCCCTCTCTTC

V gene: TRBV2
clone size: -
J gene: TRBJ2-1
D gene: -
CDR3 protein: CASGGAGNEQFF
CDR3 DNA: TGTGCCAGCGGGGGGGCCGGTAATGAGCAGTTCTTC

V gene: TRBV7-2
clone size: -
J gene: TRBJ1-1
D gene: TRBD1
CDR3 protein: CASSAQGSMNTEAFF
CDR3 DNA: TGTGCCAGCAGCGCACAGGGGAGCATGAACACTGAAGCTTTCTTT

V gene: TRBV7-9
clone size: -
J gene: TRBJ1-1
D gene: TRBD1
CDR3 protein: CASSDKGQLMNTEAFF
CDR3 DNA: TGTGCCAGCAGCGATAAGGGACAGCTCATGAACACTGAAGCTTTCTTT

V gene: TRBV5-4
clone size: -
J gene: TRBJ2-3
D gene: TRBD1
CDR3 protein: CASSRGQDTDTQYF
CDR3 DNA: TGTGCCAGCAGCCGAGGACAGGACACAGATACGCAGTATTTT

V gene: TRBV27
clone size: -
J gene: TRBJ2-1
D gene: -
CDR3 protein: CASSLKGGTNYNEQFF
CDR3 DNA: TGTGCCAGCAGTTTAAAGGGCGGGACCAACTACAATGAGCAGTTCTTC

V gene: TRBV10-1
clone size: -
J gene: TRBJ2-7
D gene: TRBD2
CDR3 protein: CATLLSGLGEKQYF
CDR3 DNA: TGCGCCACCCTCCTTTCGGGACTAGGAGAAAAGCAGTACTTC

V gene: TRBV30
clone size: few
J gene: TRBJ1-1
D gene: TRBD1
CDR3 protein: CAWRTGGGWNLGTEAFF
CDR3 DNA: TGTGCCTGGAGGACAGGGGGCGGGTGGAATTTGGGCACTGAAGCTTTCTTT